One and the same sample provided the 21 T cell receptor beta chains below, sequenced in a study of blood T cell repertoires in COVID-19. Libraries were prepared by immunoSEQ multiplex PCR; TCRdb keeps only in-frame clonotypes and omits some of them. The data show 150,000 to 200,000 clones, with 80% to 90% seen just once and under 15% held by the top ten. Sequencing was carried out using peripheral blood. The receptors stem from a woman in her 70s with COVID-19, enrolled during active disease.

The chain employs TRBV15 and TRBJ2-3; 8 positions agree with TRBD2. The germline gives CDR1 LNHNV, CDR2 YYDKDF (reference sequence). V lost 6 bases to trimming and J lost 0 bases; unmatched junction nucleotides: 5. The CDR3 spans 15 residues. CDR3 in amino acids: CATRSGGDSTDTQYF. Here the CDR3 DNA reads TGTGCCACCAGATCCGGGGGGGATAGCACAGATACGCAGTATTTT.

J is TRBJ2-7 and V is TRBV5-8; 7 bases agree with TRBD1. This CDR3 has 15 amino acids. Germline V gene data show CDR1 as SGHTS and CDR2 as YDEGEE. The junction had 7 bases not matched to a gene; V was cut back by 0 bases and J by 4 bases. DNA for the CDR3: TGTGCCAGCAGCTTGGGGACAGGTGGTATTTACGAGCAGTACTTC. It encodes CASSLGTGGIYEQYF.

This chain connects TRBV3-1 (or the pseudogene TRBV3-2) to TRBJ1-2, with 8 bases aligning to TRBD1. The V segment lost 4 bases and the J segment 4 bases; nucleotides outside the gene matches: 8. There are 15 residues in the CDR3. Germline loops: CDR1 LGHDT, CDR2 YNNKEL (reference sequence). The CDR3 nucleotides read TGTGCCAGCAGCCCAAATTCCGGGACAGGCTATGGCTACACCTTC. This codes for CASSPNSGTGYGYTF.

This chain uses TRBV28 with TRBJ2-1; 9 positions match TRBD2. Germline loops: CDR1 MDHEN, CDR2 SYDVKM. Trimming removed 5 bases from V and 4 bases from J; junction bases left unmatched: 6. The CDR3 runs to 15 residues. The CDR3 DNA follows: TGTGCCAGCAGTGGTAGCGGGAGAGGTTACAATGAGCAGTTCTTC. This sequence encodes CASSGSGRGYNEQFF.

V is TRBV25-1 and J is TRBJ1-2; D gene unclear. The V end lost 6 bases, the J end lost 4 bases, and 15 bases lay between the germline ends. Germline V CDR1 and CDR2: MGHDK, SYGVNS. CDR3 length equals 14 residues. CDR3 sequence reads: CASRPSGSGYGYTF. Written as DNA, the CDR3 is TGTGCCAGCAGACCTTCCGGATCAGGCTATGGCTACACCTTC.

Concerning this clone: A read error may produce the germline difference seen at one junction end. The gene calls are TRBV3-1 (or the pseudogene TRBV3-2) and TRBJ2-7, with 9 bases matching TRBD1. The germline V gene encodes CDR1 LGHDT and CDR2 YNNKEL (reference sequence). This CDR3 comprises 13 residues. The CDR3 reads CASSQQRRTGVCF. CDR3 DNA: TGTGCCAGCAGCCAACAAAGAAGGACAGGGGTTTGCTTC.

This chain uses TRBV5-8 with TRBJ2-1; D is ambiguous. Looked up from germline, CDR1 is SGHTS and CDR2 is YDEGEE. Trimming cost V 5 bases and J 9 bases, with 9 bases left between them. This CDR3 contains 11 residues. As DNA, the CDR3 is TGTGCCAGCAGGCGGTTCGGTGAGCAGTTCTTC. This translates into CASRRFGEQFF.

The chain is built from TRBV3-1 (or the pseudogene TRBV3-2) and TRBJ1-3; 10 bases are a match to TRBD1. CDR3 length: 18 residues. Trimming cost V 2 bases and J 0 bases; bases outside gene matches: 7. Germline CDR1 and CDR2: LGHDT and YNNKEL (reference sequence). The CDR3 spells CASSQKGGDRGSGNTIYF. CDR3 DNA sequence: TGTGCCAGCAGCCAAAAAGGGGGGGACAGGGGCTCTGGAAACACCATATATTTT.

This chain links TRBV15 with TRBJ1-2; 8 bases line up with TRBD1. This CDR3 is 13 amino acids long. Germline assignment: CDR1 LNHNV and CDR2 YYDKDF (reference sequence). After removal of 3 bases from V and 7 bases from J, the junction contained 4 bases not matched to a gene. CDR3 DNA sequence: TGTGCCACCAGCAGTACCCAGGGGGCTGGCTACACCTTC. It specifies CATSSTQGAGYTF.

The genes are TRBV5-1 and TRBJ1-2, with D maybe TRBD1 (5 bases). Germline CDR1 SGHRS, CDR2 YFSETQ. The CDR3 is made up of 12 amino acids. V was trimmed by 6 bases and J by 6 bases, leaving 12 bases between them. The CDR3 is CASTRQGDGYTF. For the CDR3, the DNA is TGCGCCAGCACCCGGCAGGGTGATGGCTACACCTTC.

A few counts support this clone. V usage is TRBV2 and J usage is TRBJ2-7; TRBD1 matches at 8 bases. The length of the CDR3 is 15 residues. V lost 8 bases to trimming and J lost 4 bases; unmatched junction nucleotides: 13. The germline gives CDR1 SNHLY, CDR2 FYNNEI. The CDR3 sequence is CASRQDRDPGYEQYF. The CDR3 DNA reads TGTGCCAGCCGCCAGGACAGGGATCCAGGGTACGAGCAGTACTTC.

The chain carries TRBV11-3 and TRBJ2-5, with D possibly matching TRBD2 (7 bases). Per germline, CDR1 SGHNT and CDR2 YENEEA. V was pared by 2 bases and J by 1 base, with 17 bases between. The CDR3 spans 17 residues. This chain's CDR3 is CASSLSILGGRQETQYF. The CDR3 bases are TGTGCCAGCAGCTTATCCATCCTCGGGGGGCGCCAAGAGACCCAGTACTTC.

This clone has just one count. The CDR3 region is CASSQPTSGNYNEQFF. DNA of the CDR3: TGCGCCAGCAGCCAACCGACTAGCGGGAACTACAATGAGCAGTTCTTC. This rearrangement joins TRBV4-1 to TRBJ2-1; 11 nucleotides agree with TRBD2. This CDR3 is 16 amino acids long. The germline CDR1 and CDR2 sequences are MGHRA and YSYEKL. The V and J ends lost 2 bases and 3 bases, in that order; junction bases with no gene match: 3.

CDR3 residues: CASSRLRGSDGTDTQYF. CDR3 nucleotide sequence: TGTGCCAGTAGTAGACTTCGGGGGAGTGACGGCACAGATACGCAGTATTTT. The rearrangement links TRBV19 to TRBJ2-3, with D perhaps matching TRBD2 (6 bases). V was pared by 4 bases and J by 1 base, with 18 bases between. Germline V gene sequence: CDR1 LNHDA, CDR2 SQIVND (reference sequence). This CDR3 spans 17 amino acids. Full variable domain (outside the CDR3, taken from reference TRBV19 and TRBJ2-3): DGGITQSPKYLFRKEGQNVTLSCEQNLNHDAMYWYRQDPGQGLRLIYYSQIVNDFQKGDIAEGYSVSREKKESFPLTVTSAQKNPTAFYLCASSRLRGSDGTDTQYFGPGTRLTVL.

The genes are TRBV10-1 and TRBJ2-5, with D uncertain. Trimming stripped 7 bases from V and 5 bases from J, with 20 bases between. In germline, CDR1 is WNHNN, CDR2 SYGVQD (reference sequence). The CDR3 is 15 amino acids. The CDR3 DNA follows: TGCGCCAGCACCCCGACATGTTCCCCGATGGAGACCCAGTACTTC. Protein product: CASTPTCSPMETQYF.

The CDR3 region is CASSSPGQQPSYGYTF. The DNA for the CDR3 is TGTGCCAGCAGCTCTCCGGGACAACAACCTTCCTATGGCTACACCTTC. This chain joins TRBV7-9 and TRBJ1-2, with a tentative D call TRBD1 (6 bases). The V gene lost 4 bases and the J gene lost 4 bases, with 19 bases spanning the gap. The germline V gene encodes CDR1 SEHNR and CDR2 FQNEAQ (reference sequence). The CDR3 extends over 16 amino acids.

This chain connects TRBV12-3 or TRBV12-4 to TRBJ1-2; D unclear. The CDR3 is 13 residues long. The germline V and J ends were trimmed by 3 bases and 4 bases, with 9 bases remaining between them. CDR3 in DNA: TGTGCCAGCAGTTTTGGTATGAGCTATGGCTACACCTTC. It translates to CASSFGMSYGYTF.

The rearrangement links TRBV28 to TRBJ1-2, with D unclear. CDR3 length: 11 amino acids. Trimming cost V 10 bases and J 0 bases, with 6 bases left between them. Per germline, CDR1 MDHEN and CDR2 SYDVKM. The CDR3 loop is CATQANYGYTF. The CDR3, as DNA: TGTGCCACCCAGGCTAACTATGGCTACACCTTC.

This clone appeared a single time. The chain recombines TRBV4-2 with TRBJ1-6, with D hard to call. The CDR3 totals 15 residues. Germline-derived CDR1 and CDR2 are LGHNA and YNFKEQ. Trimming shortened V by 1 base and J by 9 bases, and 13 bases separated the two germline ends. The CDR3 DNA reads as TGTGCCAGCAGCCAAGTGTGGGGAGCGGGTTCACCCCTCCACTTT. Translating gives CASSQVWGAGSPLHF.

The chain joins TRBV4-3 to TRBJ1-2, with 7 positions matching TRBD1. The CDR3 loop spans 15 amino acids. In germline, CDR1 is LGHNA, CDR2 YSLEER. V shed 1 base and J 3 bases; nucleotides not matched to a gene: 5. The CDR3 is CASSQGATGHYGYTF. CDR3 bases: TGCGCCAGCAGCCAAGGGGCGACAGGGCACTATGGCTACACCTTC.

V and J are TRBV11-2 and TRBJ1-1, with TRBD1 matching 8 bases. V shed 1 base and J 5 bases; nucleotides not matched to a gene: 12. There are 17 residues in the CDR3. Germline loops: CDR1 SGHAT, CDR2 FQNNGV. DNA of the CDR3: TGTGCCAGCAGCTTAGGCTCTAACAGGGGGACCTTTACTGAAGCTTTCTTT. Protein: CASSLGSNRGTFTEAFF.